This T cell receptor beta chain is from a study of blood T cell repertoires in COVID-19 (dated by TCRdb to about 2020). Turning to the overall study: Samples from collaborators originated in the United States, Italy and Spain and spanned both the acute and convalescent phases of COVID-19. The material from the prospective study consisted of cDNA or gDNA derived from T cells, B-cell-depleted T cells, or PBMCs. Deeply sampled blood TCRbeta repertoires from subjects exposed to, actively infected with, or recovered from COVID-19 were included in the dataset. A freely available public database, intended as a resource for researchers studying the immune response to SARS-CoV-2, is where the repertoires were released. Samples were obtained from the ongoing ImmuneRACE study (first 160 participants) and from about 1,300 subjects provided by 6 global collaborators. Sample metadata almost always included a de-identified subject ID, COVID-19 status, age in years and sex. Where available, HLA class I and class II types were obtained from metadata supplied by the sample provider rather than from assay-based typing.

Results the study describes overall, beyond this receptor: How much clinical and demographic metadata was included differed by source and by participant, and the metadata was provided uncurated.

About this clone itself: Its antigen has not been determined. No much larger clone is present one base from it, and per-base qualities are unavailable.

The immunoSEQ Assay, a bias-controlled multiplex PCR, was used to amplify TCRbeta CDR3 regions from genomic DNA. As for how the authors treated the data: Within the assay, amplification of reference gene primers was used to estimate how many nucleated cells each sample contained. Sequence reads were collapsed and filtered to measure the absolute abundance of every unique TCRbeta CDR3 rearrangement. For each sample, productive Simpson clonality was calculated as the square root of Simpson's diversity index over productive rearrangements. TCRdb provides this immuneACCESS table in a form limited to in-frame rearrangements. Some clones are lacking; in checked studies, under half of them reflect an unresolved V gene, and why the rest are absent is not known. The V and J calls and clone size were taken over from that table, and D and trimming were inferred from the DNA. Across this sample there are around 230,000 clones, with about 84% seen only once. The ten biggest clones cover approximately 8% of the sample.

The collaborating institutions used their own protocols to collect whole blood in K2EDTA tubes. For TCRbeta analysis, collaborator samples were shipped as frozen whole blood, as isolated PBMCs, or as DNA extracted from either sample type. The sequence was collected from a woman of 80 years or more with acute or convalescent COVID-19. The material sequenced was peripheral blood.

The CDR3 reads as follows: CASSLGGTGIYNEQFF. The DNA sequence is TGCGCCAGCAGCCTGGGCGGGACAGGGATTTACAATGAGCAGTTCTTC. The V and J segments used are TRBV5-1 and TRBJ2-1; 9 central bases correspond to TRBD1. The CDR3 goes from the cysteine to the phenylalanine over 16 residues. Here the CDR3 DNA is all that survives: 48 bases in frame from base 1. CDR1 is given as SGHRS and CDR2 as YFSETQ, both from the germline V gene. After removal of 4 bases from V and 4 bases from J, the junction retains 9 bases not matched to a gene.